The 4 T cell receptor beta chains presented below share a single source sample, sequenced in a study of T cells after yellow fever vaccination. MiXCR was run by TCRdb on the 5' RACE reads, yielding one entry per CDR3 protein. The sample lists hundreds of thousands of distinct CDR3 sequences, under 14% occurring once. The source was PBMCs, collected on the day of the first yellow fever vaccination. Every receptor here comes from a man between 18 and 29 years old who received the YFV17D yellow fever vaccine.

This clonotype was seen more than once but under ten times. The chain uses TRBV15 and TRBJ1-6, with D uncertain. The V end lost 0 bases, the J end lost 4 bases, and 10 bases lay between the germline ends. CDR3 length: 16 amino acids. Germline V gene lookup returns CDR1 LNHNV and CDR2 YYDKDF (reference sequence). CDR3 nucleotide sequence: TGTGCCACCAGCAGAGATCTTTCCCCTTATAATTCACCCCTCCACTTT. Amino acids: CATSRDLSPYNSPLHF. The entire variable domain, with the rest obtained from reference TRBV15 and TRBJ1-6, is as follows: DAMVIQNPRYQVTQFGKPVTLSCSQTLNHNVMYWYQQKSSQAPKLLFHYYDKDFNNEADTPDNFQSRRPNTSFCFLDIRSPGLGDTAMYLCATSRDLSPYNSPLHFGNGTRLTVT.

At least ten counts were recorded for this clonotype. This chain uses TRBV7-9 with TRBJ2-3; possibly TRBD1 for D (5 bases). The CDR3 has 11 amino acids. Germline CDR1 and CDR2: SEHNR and FQNEAQ (reference sequence). The V end was cut by 5 bases, the J end by 8 bases, with 8 bases between. CDR3 nucleotide sequence: TGTGCCAGCAGCCAGGACATTACGCAGTATTTT. It specifies CASSQDITQYF.

A few counts support this clonotype. This chain joins TRBV14 and TRBJ1-1; D may be TRBD1 (5 bases). Trimming left V 4 bases short and J 0 bases short, with 9 bases between. Germline CDR1 reads SGHDN; CDR2 reads FVKESK. This CDR3 is built from 14 residues. The CDR3 is CASSRRGMNTEAFF. In DNA form, the CDR3 reads TGTGCCAGCAGCCGACGGGGGATGAACACTGAAGCTTTCTTT. Full variable domain (outside the CDR3, taken from reference TRBV14 and TRBJ1-1): EAGVTQFPSHSVIEKGQTVTLRCDPISGHDNLYWYRRVMGKEIKFLLHFVKESKQDESGMPNNRFLAERTGGTYSTLKVQPAELEDSGVYFCASSRRGMNTEAFFGQGTRLTVV.

To note about this clonotype: A read error is possible here, since a much larger clone lies one base away. The chain recombines TRBV7-2 with TRBJ2-2; no definite D call. The CDR3 runs to 14 residues. Germline assignment: CDR1 SGHTA and CDR2 FQGNSA. The CDR3 region has the DNA TGTGCCAGCAGCTTAGTTCGGTTCACCAGGGAGCTGTTTTTT. As protein: CASSLVRFTRELFF.